These T cell receptor beta chains were read from a single sample in a study of a mutant IDH1 vaccine in newly diagnosed glioma. What these receptors recognize is not known. Libraries were prepared by immunoSEQ multiplex PCR; TCRdb keeps only in-frame clonotypes and omits some of them. The sample has 30,000 or so clones; roughly 77% are singletons. The sequenced sample was PBMCs, obtained from a glioma patient whose treatment included an IDH1 peptide vaccine. All receptors come from a man aged 35-49 years with glioma. Some clones in this sample may be carry-over from other donors' samples. The CDR3 runs from the conserved cysteine through the conserved F or W. A D gene is named only where the DNA matches it firmly. The size field is filled for only some rows; it gives once, few, many or a size class.

J gene: TRBJ2-3
D gene: TRBD2
clone size: NA
V gene: TRBV5-6
CDR3 protein: CASSAGLAGMTDTQYF
CDR3 DNA: TGTGCCAGCAGCGCTGGACTAGCGGGGATGACAGATACGCAGTATTTT

J gene: TRBJ2-3
D gene: TRBD2
clone size: NA
V gene: TRBV7-2
CDR3 protein: CASSSSMGGGTDTQYF
CDR3 DNA: TGTGCCAGCAGCTCCTCTATGGGGGGGGGCACAGATACGCAGTATTTT

J gene: TRBJ1-1
D gene: NA
clone size: NA
V gene: TRBV2
CDR3 protein: CASRADSMNTEAFF
CDR3 DNA: TGTGCCAGCAGGGCTGACAGCATGAACACTGAAGCTTTCTTT

J gene: TRBJ2-7
D gene: TRBD1
clone size: NA
V gene: TRBV9
CDR3 protein: CASSVGTGGTYEQYF
CDR3 DNA: TGTGCCAGCAGCGTTGGGACAGGTGGAACCTACGAGCAGTACTTC

J gene: TRBJ2-5
D gene: NA
clone size: NA
V gene: TRBV7-6
CDR3 protein: CASSLGTQETQYF
CDR3 DNA: TGTGCCAGCAGCTTAGGGACACAAGAGACCCAGTACTTC

J gene: TRBJ1-3
D gene: NA
clone size: NA
V gene: TRBV30
CDR3 protein: CAWSGSGGSPSGNTIYF
CDR3 DNA: TGTGCCTGGAGTGGAAGTGGGGGGTCACCCTCTGGAAACACCATATATTTT

J gene: TRBJ1-4
D gene: TRBD1
clone size: once
V gene: TRBV4-1
CDR3 protein: CASSQVQGAVGLREKLFF
CDR3 DNA: TGCGCCAGCAGCCAGGTACAGGGGGCGGTAGGGCTTCGGGAAAAACTGTTTTTT

J gene: TRBJ1-1
D gene: TRBD1
clone size: NA
V gene: TRBV5-1
CDR3 protein: CASSLGDRAATEAFF
CDR3 DNA: TGCGCCAGCAGCTTGGGGGACAGGGCGGCCACTGAAGCTTTCTTT

J gene: TRBJ2-7
D gene: NA
clone size: NA
V gene: TRBV20-1
CDR3 protein: CPRGRGHEQYF
CDR3 DNA: TGCCCCAGGGGCAGGGGACACGAGCAGTACTTC

J gene: TRBJ2-7
D gene: NA
clone size: NA
V gene: TRBV10-3
CDR3 protein: CAIRDGTSFDEQYF
CDR3 DNA: TGTGCCATCAGAGACGGGACTTCATTTGACGAGCAGTACTTC

J gene: TRBJ1-4
D gene: NA
clone size: few
V gene: TRBV6-1
CDR3 protein: CASNSGVYNEKLFF
CDR3 DNA: TGTGCCAGCAACTCCGGGGTTTATAATGAAAAACTGTTTTTT

J gene: TRBJ2-7
D gene: TRBD1
clone size: NA
V gene: TRBV2
CDR3 protein: CASVYMPGQVSYEQYF
CDR3 DNA: TGTGCCAGCGTCTACATGCCGGGACAGGTATCCTACGAGCAGTACTTC

J gene: TRBJ2-2
D gene: TRBD2
clone size: once
V gene: TRBV6-4
CDR3 protein: CASSGGGTGELFF
CDR3 DNA: TGTGCCAGCAGTGGCGGGGGTACCGGGGAGCTGTTTTTT

J gene: TRBJ2-1
D gene: NA
clone size: once
V gene: TRBV6-4
CDR3 protein: CASSDSEGNEQFF
CDR3 DNA: TGTGCCAGCAGTGACAGCGAGGGCAATGAGCAGTTCTTC

J gene: TRBJ1-5
D gene: TRBD1
clone size: NA
V gene: TRBV30
CDR3 protein: CAWTSGTGDQPQHF
CDR3 DNA: TGTGCCTGGACTTCCGGGACAGGGGATCAGCCCCAGCATTTT

J gene: TRBJ2-2
D gene: TRBD1
clone size: NA
V gene: TRBV6-4
CDR3 protein: CASSYDRGNTGELFF
CDR3 DNA: TGTGCCAGCAGTTACGACAGGGGCAACACCGGGGAGCTGTTTTTT